Following are 20 T cell receptor beta chains from one sample sequenced in a study of identical twins. In TCRdb, the 5' RACE reads were re-called with MiXCR into one record per CDR3 protein. The sample lists more than 250,000 distinct CDR3 sequences, under 9.5% seen once, with less than 2.5% in the top ten. In addition, the sample was reused for a study of yellow fever vaccine responses in identical twins.

The sample comprised memory (CD45RO+) T cells sorted from blood. The receptors here all came from a woman under 30 in good health.

As regards this clonotype: Given the absence of the conserved phenylalanine or tryptophan at the CDR3 end, a read error is likely. The chain combines TRBV10-3 with TRBJ2-1, with D perhaps given as TRBD1 or TRBD2 (5 bases each). Germline V lookup: CDR1 ENHRY, CDR2 SYGVKD. The CDR3 covers 16 residues. Trimming took off 2 bases at V and 0 bases at J, with 11 bases between the two ends. The CDR3 sequence: CAISEGGRTSYNEQFL. The CDR3 DNA reads TGTGCCATCAGTGAGGGGGGTAGGACCTCCTACAATGAGCAGTTCTTA.

This clonotype was seen more than once but under ten times. DNA of the CDR3: TGTGCCAGCAGTTTCAGGGTCCATGAGCAGTTCTTC. It translates to CASSFRVHEQFF. The chain recombines TRBV12-3 or TRBV12-4 with TRBJ2-1, with D possibly TRBD1 on 5 matching bases. The CDR3 sequence is 12 residues long. V lost 3 bases to trimming and J lost 8 bases, with 8 bases between them.

Many counts were recorded for this clonotype. This chain connects TRBV6-5 to TRBJ1-5; 8 nucleotides align to TRBD1. Germline V gene data show CDR1 as MNHEY and CDR2 as SVGAGI. Trimming at V came to 2 bases and at J to 3 bases, leaving 3 bases not matched to a gene. The CDR3 is 15 amino acids. CDR3 coding DNA: TGTGCCAGCAGTTACGTGGACAGGGACAATCAGCCCCAGCATTTT. It codes for CASSYVDRDNQPQHF.

V is TRBV11-2 and J is TRBJ2-1, with TRBD2 matching 16 bases. The CDR3 is 16 residues long. V lost 3 bases and J lost 9; bases outside the gene matches: 5. Germline V gene lookup returns CDR1 SGHAT and CDR2 FQNNGV. CDR3 region: CASSLGTSGGAIEQFF. The CDR3 DNA sequence: TGTGCCAGCAGCTTGGGGACTAGCGGGGGGGCCATTGAGCAGTTCTTC.

This clonotype was detected a few times. The chain links TRBV12-3 or TRBV12-4 to TRBJ1-3; tentative D call: TRBD1 (5 bases). With 3 bases removed from V and 0 bases from J, the gap between germline ends came to 9 bases. The CDR3 covers 15 residues. Here the CDR3 DNA reads TGTGCCAGCAGTTTCGGGGGTCACTCTGGAAACACCATATATTTT. As protein: CASSFGGHSGNTIYF.

CDR3 loop: CASSFDSGNTIYF. The DNA for the CDR3 is TGTGCCAGCAGCTTCGACTCTGGAAACACCATATATTTT. V gene TRBV7-6 combines with J gene TRBJ1-3, with D unclear. With 3 bases removed from V and 0 bases from J, the gap between germline ends came to 3 bases. Germline CDR1 and CDR2: SGHVS and FNYEAQ. The CDR3 has 13 amino acids.

V is TRBV11-2 and J is TRBJ1-1; 8 positions match TRBD1. The germline V gene encodes CDR1 SGHAT and CDR2 FQNNGV. The length of the CDR3 is 15 residues. With 2 bases clipped from V and 5 bases from J, the junction kept 7 bases outside the gene matches. CDR3 region: CASSLSGQVRTEAFF. In DNA form, the CDR3 reads TGTGCCAGCAGCTTATCGGGACAGGTACGGACTGAAGCTTTCTTT.

The V gene is TRBV11-3, the J gene TRBJ2-3, with TRBD2 matching 13 bases. Losses at the gene ends were 5 bases for V and 4 bases for J; bases not matched to a gene: 9. This CDR3 is 17 amino acids long. The V gene's germline CDR1 is SGHNT and CDR2 YENEEA. The chain's CDR3 is CASSLRGLAGSSDTQYF. CDR3 DNA: TGTGCCAGCAGCCTTAGGGGACTAGCGGGATCATCAGATACGCAGTATTTT.

In this sample, this clonotype turned up many times. This CDR3 reads CASSQVATNGGGKLFF. CDR3 DNA: TGTGCCAGCAGCCAAGTAGCAACGAATGGAGGGGGAAAACTGTTTTTT. V is TRBV3-1 and J is TRBJ1-4, with a possible D match to TRBD1 (6 bases). Trimming removed 1 base at V and 10 bases at J, with 19 bases between. Germline CDR1 and CDR2: LGHDT and YNNKEL (reference sequence). The CDR3 runs to 16 residues.

The chain carries TRBV12-3 or TRBV12-4 and TRBJ2-1; TRBD2 agrees at 8 bases. The CDR3 runs 12 residues. V shed 4 bases and J 9 bases; nucleotides not matched to a gene: 2. CDR3 DNA: TGTGCCAGCAGTTCCGGGACTAGTGAGCAGTTCTTC. Residues: CASSSGTSEQFF.

In this sample, this clonotype turned up a few times. CDR3 nucleotides: TGTGCCAGCAGGTGGGCTAGCGGGAGGGTTGAGCAGTTCTTC. It specifies CASRWASGRVEQFF. V and J are TRBV27 and TRBJ2-1; TRBD2 matches at 12 bases. The CDR3 runs to 14 residues. CDR1 and CDR2 (germline): MNHEY, SMNVEV (reference sequence). Germline trimming cut 6 bases from V and 9 bases from J; bases unmatched to any gene: 6.

The chain carries TRBV7-3 and TRBJ2-1; 10 bases are shared with TRBD1. The CDR3 is 18 amino acids. CDR1 and CDR2 from the germline V gene are SGHTA and FQGTGA. The V segment lost 5 bases and the J segment 2 bases; nucleotides outside the gene matches: 12. CDR3 DNA sequence: TGTGCCAGCAGCCTGTACAGGGGACAGGGGACGGCCTACAATGAGCAGTTCTTC. Protein sequence: CASSLYRGQGTAYNEQFF.

The chain combines TRBV5-1 with TRBJ2-3, with D perhaps being TRBD1 or TRBD2 (5 bases each). Deletions cut 5 bases from V and 5 bases from J, with 12 bases between. This CDR3 is built from 13 residues. Germline-derived CDR1 and CDR2 are SGHRS and YFSETQ. The chain's CDR3 is CASRGEILDTQYF. CDR3 sequence (DNA): TGCGCCAGCAGGGGGGAAATCCTAGATACGCAGTATTTT.

This clonotype was detected a few times. This sequence joins TRBV5-1 and TRBJ2-5, with TRBD2 as a possible D gene (5 bases). Between the trimmed V and J ends, which lost 4 bases and 4 bases, there was a span of 14 bases. Germline V gene sequence: CDR1 SGHRS, CDR2 YFSETQ. This CDR3 is 14 amino acids long. The CDR3 DNA reads as TGCGCCAGCAGCCCGGAGGTCCAGCGAGAGACCCAGTACTTC. This codes for CASSPEVQRETQYF.

This clonotype was seen repeatedly, ten times or more. This sequence joins TRBV12-3 or TRBV12-4 and TRBJ2-7; D ambiguous. The length of the CDR3 is 14 residues. Trimming cost V 5 bases and J 2 bases, with 13 bases left between them. CDR3 sequence reads: CASSASHKPYEQYF. CDR3 bases: TGTGCCAGCAGTGCATCACATAAACCCTACGAGCAGTACTTC.

Ten or more counts support this clonotype. The chain couples TRBV12-3 or TRBV12-4 to TRBJ2-2; TRBD1 matches at 7 bases. The V segment lost 6 bases and the J segment 1 base; nucleotides outside the gene matches: 2. The CDR3 runs 14 residues. The CDR3 here is CASRGDRNTGELFF. The CDR3 coding sequence is TGTGCCAGCAGGGGGGACAGGAACACCGGGGAGCTGTTTTTT.

In its sample, this clonotype was seen a few times. J is TRBJ2-6 and V is TRBV19; a weak D match, TRBD2 (6 bases). Trimming stripped 8 bases from V and 0 bases from J, with 14 bases between. Germline V gene lookup returns CDR1 LNHDA and CDR2 SQIVND (reference sequence). The CDR3 loop spans 16 amino acids. The CDR3 protein is CASGRTPDSGANVLTF. CDR3 DNA: TGTGCCAGTGGGAGGACACCCGACTCTGGGGCCAACGTCCTGACTTTC.

This clonotype appeared many times. CDR3 nucleotides: TGTGCCAGCAGTTTGGGAAGACTAGCGGCTCCTCCCGGGCAGTACTTC. This translates into CASSLGRLAAPPGQYF. The V and J genes are TRBV12-3 or TRBV12-4 and TRBJ2-7; 9 nucleotides align to TRBD2. This CDR3 is 16 amino acids long. V was clipped by 3 bases and J by 9 bases; unmatched bases: 15.

This clonotype has just a few counts. The gene calls are TRBV5-1 and TRBJ2-5; D is tentatively TRBD1 or TRBD2 (6 bases each). The CDR3 has 15 residues. V was clipped by 3 bases and J by 2 bases, with 14 bases between them. Germline-derived CDR1 and CDR2 are SGHRS and YFSETQ. The CDR3 protein is CASSSTGAPQETQYF. CDR3 DNA: TGCGCCAGCAGCTCTACGGGGGCCCCTCAAGAGACCCAGTACTTC.

V gene TRBV20-1 combines with J gene TRBJ2-7; 8 bases fit TRBD1. With 5 bases clipped from V and 2 bases from J, the junction kept 14 bases outside the gene matches. Germline V gives CDR1 DFQATT, CDR2 SNEGSKA (reference sequence). This CDR3 spans 16 amino acids. The CDR3 coding sequence is TGCAGTGCTCGCGCAGGACAGGGAGGTATGACCTACGAGCAGTACTTC. This gives the protein CSARAGQGGMTYEQYF.